Below are 13 T cell receptor beta chains sequenced from a single sample in a study of T-cell reconstitution after alpha-beta-depleted transplantation in children. The TCRbeta library was prepared with unique molecular identifiers. TCRdb reprocessed the PCR reads with MiXCR, giving one entry per CDR3 protein. The sample consists of around 670,000 distinct CDR3 sequences, around 13% of them appearing once. Sequences were derived from PBMCs, sampled before TCRalphabeta/CD19-depleted stem cell transplant. These receptors were collected from a girl aged 2 to 10 with congenital amegakaryocytic thrombocytopenia, due to receive a stem cell transplant.

The J gene is TRBJ2-3, the V gene TRBV4-1, with D unclear. The CDR3 has 16 residues. The germline CDR1 and CDR2 sequences are MGHRA and YSYEKL. V lost 7 bases to trimming and J lost 0 bases, with 17 bases between them. CDR3: CASTERPLESTDTQYF. CDR3 sequence (DNA): TGCGCCAGCACCGAAAGGCCCCTTGAAAGCACAGATACGCAGTATTTT.

At least ten counts were recorded for this clonotype. The CDR3 region is CSARDRVVYTDTQYF. The CDR3 DNA is TGCAGTGCTAGAGATCGGGTGGTTTACACAGATACGCAGTATTTT. This chain links TRBV20-1 with TRBJ2-3; no reliable D call. The CDR3 runs 15 residues. Per germline, CDR1 DFQATT and CDR2 SNEGSKA (reference sequence). With 0 bases removed from V and 2 bases from J, the gap between germline ends came to 12 bases.

In its sample, this clonotype was seen a few times. This chain connects TRBV5-1 to TRBJ2-7, with TRBD2 matching 12 bases. The ends lost 4 bases at V and 5 bases at J; junction bases unmatched: 7. The CDR3 extends over 15 amino acids. Germline V gene lookup returns CDR1 SGHRS and CDR2 YFSETQ. The CDR3 region has the DNA TGCGCCAGCAGCCAAAGACTAGCGGGAGCCCACGAGCAGTACTTC. This sequence encodes CASSQRLAGAHEQYF.

This clonotype appeared many times. The chain is built from TRBV5-1 and TRBJ2-7; a possible D gene is TRBD1 (6 bases). The V end lost 4 bases, the J end lost 0 bases, and 11 bases lay between the germline ends. This CDR3 is built from 14 residues. Germline V CDR1 and CDR2: SGHRS, YFSETQ. The CDR3 nucleotides read TGCGCCAGCAGCCTGGGGGCTACCTCCTACGAGCAGTACTTC. Translated: CASSLGATSYEQYF. Using reference TRBV5-1 and TRBJ2-7 for the parts outside the CDR3, the full variable domain is KAGVTQTPRYLIKTRGQQVTLSCSPISGHRSVSWYQQTPGQGLQFLFEYFSETQRNKGNFPGRFSGRQFSNSRSEMNVSTLELGDSALYLCASSLGATSYEQYFGPGTRLTVT.

This sequence joins TRBV20-1 and TRBJ2-1, with D unclear. Trimming took 2 bases from V and 4 from J, leaving 18 bases between them. The CDR3 has 16 amino acids. Germline CDR1 is DFQATT and CDR2 is SNEGSKA (reference sequence). CDR3 bases: TGCAGTGCTAGACGGGTTGGGGATGGGCCTTACAATGAGCAGTTCTTC. Amino acid sequence: CSARRVGDGPYNEQFF.

The V call is TRBV20-1, the J call TRBJ2-7, with D possibly TRBD2 on 5 matching bases. There are 15 residues in the CDR3. Germline CDR1 and CDR2: DFQATT and SNEGSKA (reference sequence). The germline V and J ends were trimmed by 3 bases and 0 bases, with 15 bases remaining between them. The CDR3 region has the DNA TGCAGTGCTAGGATCAGGTTAGGGAGCTCCTACGAGCAGTACTTC. Residues: CSARIRLGSSYEQYF.

V usage is TRBV21-1 and J usage is TRBJ1-2. TRBV21-1 is given as a pseudogene. CDR3 length equals 17 residues. CDR3 protein: CASSKVRARVVSYGYTF. The CDR3 DNA sequence: TGTGCCAGCAGCAAAGTTCGGGCACGGGTTGTGAGCTATGGCTACACCTTC.

J is TRBJ2-7 and V is TRBV5-4, with D perhaps matching TRBD2 (6 bases). The germline V gene encodes CDR1 SGHNT and CDR2 YYREEE (reference sequence). The CDR3 is 15 residues long. The ends were cut back, 4 bases at V and 4 bases at J, with 18 bases in the middle. The CDR3 bases are TGTGCCAGCAGCCAAATGACCGGGACTGTTTACGAGCAGTACTTC. Amino acid sequence: CASSQMTGTVYEQYF.

This clonotype was counted at least ten times. CDR3: CASSYGRDQPQHF. CDR3 nucleotide sequence: TGTGCCAGCAGTTACGGCAGGGACCAGCCCCAGCATTTT. This rearrangement joins TRBV6-2 or TRBV6-3 to TRBJ1-5, with D possibly matching TRBD1 (5 bases). Germline values: CDR1 MNHEY, CDR2 SVGEGT. The CDR3 extends over 13 amino acids. Trimming cost V 2 bases and J 7 bases, with 9 bases left between them.

To note about this clonotype: One end of the junction is discordant with germline, which a read error may explain. The gene calls are TRBV7-6 and TRBJ1-2, with D possibly matching TRBD1 (6 bases). CDR1 and CDR2 from the germline V gene are SGHVS and FNYEAQ. The CDR3 runs 16 residues. The CDR3 region is CASSRITGQEGYGDTF. CDR3 DNA sequence: TGTGCCAGCAGCCGGATTACAGGGCAAGAGGGCTATGGCGACACCTTC. Supplemented by reference TRBV7-6 and TRBJ1-2, the full variable domain reads GAGVSQSPRYKVTKRGQDVALRCDPISGHVSLYWYRQALGQGPEFLTYFNYEAQQDKSGLPNDRFSAERPEGSISTLTIQRTEQRDSAMYRCASSRITGQEGYGDTFGSGTRLTVV.

This clonotype was counted only a few times. This chain uses TRBV12-3 or TRBV12-4 with TRBJ2-6; D is perhaps TRBD2 (6 bases). V dropped 1 base and J dropped 4 bases, with 14 bases sitting between them. The length of the CDR3 is 17 residues. CDR3 residues: CASSLVTAGRGANVLTF. As DNA, the CDR3 is TGTGCCAGCAGTTTAGTTACCGCGGGGCGAGGGGCCAACGTCCTGACTTTC.

This sequence joins TRBV11-2 and TRBJ2-7; D perhaps matches TRBD1 (6 bases). Per germline, CDR1 SGHAT and CDR2 FQNNGV. Trimming took off 6 bases at V and 6 bases at J, with 21 bases between the two ends. This CDR3 is built from 15 residues. CDR3 sequence: CASRVMGASRSEQYF. The CDR3 DNA reads TGTGCCAGCAGGGTAATGGGGGCTTCGAGAAGCGAGCAGTACTTC.

There are many counts of this clonotype. The V and J genes are TRBV29-1 and TRBJ1-1; perhaps TRBD1 as D (6 bases). V was clipped by 7 bases and J by 3 bases, with 18 bases between them. Germline V gene data show CDR1 as SQVTM and CDR2 as ANQGSEA. This CDR3 has 14 residues. The CDR3 region has the DNA TGCAGCGCCACATTGGACACAGGGCACACTGAAGCTTTCTTT. Amino acids: CSATLDTGHTEAFF. Full variable domain (remainder filled in from reference TRBV29-1 and TRBJ1-1): SAVISQKPSRDICQRGTSLTIQCQVDSQVTMMFWYRQQPGQSLTLIATANQGSEATYESGFVIDKFPISRPNLTFSTLTVSNMSPEDSSIYLCSATLDTGHTEAFFGQGTRLTVV.